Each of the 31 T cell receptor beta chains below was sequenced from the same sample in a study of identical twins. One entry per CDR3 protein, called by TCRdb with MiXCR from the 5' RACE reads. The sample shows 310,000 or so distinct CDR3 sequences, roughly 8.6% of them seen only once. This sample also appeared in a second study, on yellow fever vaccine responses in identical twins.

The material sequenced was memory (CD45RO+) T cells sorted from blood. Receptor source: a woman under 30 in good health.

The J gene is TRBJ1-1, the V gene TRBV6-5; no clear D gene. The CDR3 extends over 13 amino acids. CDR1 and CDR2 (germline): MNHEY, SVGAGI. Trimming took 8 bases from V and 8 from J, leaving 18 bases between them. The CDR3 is CASRYSPQREAFF. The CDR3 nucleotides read TGTGCCAGCCGATACAGCCCCCAGCGGGAAGCTTTCTTT.

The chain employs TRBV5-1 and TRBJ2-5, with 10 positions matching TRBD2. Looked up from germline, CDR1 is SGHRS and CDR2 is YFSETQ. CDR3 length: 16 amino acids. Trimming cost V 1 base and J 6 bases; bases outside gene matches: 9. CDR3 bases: TGCGCCAGCAGCTTGAGCCAGCGGGAGGGGGAAAAGACCCAGTACTTC. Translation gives CASSLSQREGEKTQYF.

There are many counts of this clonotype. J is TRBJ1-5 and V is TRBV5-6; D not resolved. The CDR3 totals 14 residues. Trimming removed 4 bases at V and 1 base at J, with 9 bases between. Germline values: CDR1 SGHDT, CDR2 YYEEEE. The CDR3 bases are TGTGCCAGCAGCGACGGAGGGAGCAATCAGCCCCAGCATTTT. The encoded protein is CASSDGGSNQPQHF.

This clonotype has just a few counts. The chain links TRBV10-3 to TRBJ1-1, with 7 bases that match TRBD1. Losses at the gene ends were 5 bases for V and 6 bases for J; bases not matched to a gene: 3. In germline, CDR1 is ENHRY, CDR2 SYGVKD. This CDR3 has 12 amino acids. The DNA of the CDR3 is TGTGCCATCAGTCAGGGGGAGGCTGAAGCTTTCTTT. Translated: CAISQGEAEAFF.

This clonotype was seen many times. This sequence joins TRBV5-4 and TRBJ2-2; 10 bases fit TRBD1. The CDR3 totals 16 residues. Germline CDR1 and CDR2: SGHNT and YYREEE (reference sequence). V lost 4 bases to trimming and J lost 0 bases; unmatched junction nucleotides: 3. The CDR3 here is CASSAGQGANTGELFF. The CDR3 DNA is TGTGCCAGCAGCGCTGGACAGGGGGCGAACACCGGGGAGCTGTTTTTT.

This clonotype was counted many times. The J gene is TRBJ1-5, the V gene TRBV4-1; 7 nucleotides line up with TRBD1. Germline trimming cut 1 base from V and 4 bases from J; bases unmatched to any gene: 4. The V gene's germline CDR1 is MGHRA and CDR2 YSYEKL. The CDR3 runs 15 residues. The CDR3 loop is CASSQVQQGNQPQHF. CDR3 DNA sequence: TGCGCCAGCAGCCAAGTCCAACAGGGGAATCAGCCCCAGCATTTT.

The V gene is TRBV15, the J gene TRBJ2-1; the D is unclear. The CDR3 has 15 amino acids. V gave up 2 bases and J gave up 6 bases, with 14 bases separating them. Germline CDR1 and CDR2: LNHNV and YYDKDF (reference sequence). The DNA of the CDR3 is TGTGCCACCAGCAGATACGGTATGCTTCTCAATGAGCAGTTCTTC. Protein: CATSRYGMLLNEQFF.

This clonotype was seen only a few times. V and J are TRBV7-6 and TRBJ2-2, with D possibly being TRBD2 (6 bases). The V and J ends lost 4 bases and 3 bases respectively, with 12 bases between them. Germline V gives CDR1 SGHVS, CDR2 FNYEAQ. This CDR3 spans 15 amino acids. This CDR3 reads CASSSRDSDTGELFF. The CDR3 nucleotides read TGTGCCAGCAGCTCGCGGGACTCCGACACCGGGGAGCTGTTTTTT.

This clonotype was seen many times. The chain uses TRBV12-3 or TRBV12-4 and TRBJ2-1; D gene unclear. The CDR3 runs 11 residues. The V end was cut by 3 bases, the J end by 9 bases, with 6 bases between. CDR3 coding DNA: TGTGCCAGCAGTTTTCGGATTGAGCAGTTCTTC. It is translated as CASSFRIEQFF.

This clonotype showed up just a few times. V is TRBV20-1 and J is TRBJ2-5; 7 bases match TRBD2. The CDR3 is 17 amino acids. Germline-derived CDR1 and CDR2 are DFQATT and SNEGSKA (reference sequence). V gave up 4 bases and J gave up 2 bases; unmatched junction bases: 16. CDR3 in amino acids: CSATLRRGSGFQETQYF. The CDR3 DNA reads TGCAGTGCTACCCTTAGAAGGGGTAGCGGGTTTCAAGAGACCCAGTACTTC.

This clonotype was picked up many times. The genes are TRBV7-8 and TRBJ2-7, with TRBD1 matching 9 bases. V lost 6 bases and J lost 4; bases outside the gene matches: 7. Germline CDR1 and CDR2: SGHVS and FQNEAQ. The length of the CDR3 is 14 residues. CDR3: CASSLTGGLYEQYF. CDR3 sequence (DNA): TGTGCCAGCAGTTTGACAGGGGGGTTGTACGAGCAGTACTTC.

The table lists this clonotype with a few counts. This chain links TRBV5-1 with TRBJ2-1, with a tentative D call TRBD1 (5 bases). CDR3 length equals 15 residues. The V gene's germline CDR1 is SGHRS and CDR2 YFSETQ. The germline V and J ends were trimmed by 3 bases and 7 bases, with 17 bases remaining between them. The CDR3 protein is CASSSIIGVVNEQFF. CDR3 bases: TGCGCCAGCAGCTCTATTATAGGGGTGGTAAATGAGCAGTTCTTC. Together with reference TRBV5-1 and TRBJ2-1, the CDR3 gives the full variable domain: KAGVTQTPRYLIKTRGQQVTLSCSPISGHRSVSWYQQTPGQGLQFLFEYFSETQRNKGNFPGRFSGRQFSNSRSEMNVSTLELGDSALYLCASSSIIGVVNEQFFGPGTRLTVL.

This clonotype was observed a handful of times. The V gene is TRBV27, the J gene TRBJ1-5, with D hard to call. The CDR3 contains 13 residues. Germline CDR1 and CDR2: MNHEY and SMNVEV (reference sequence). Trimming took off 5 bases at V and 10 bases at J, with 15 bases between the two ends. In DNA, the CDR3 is TGTGCCAGCAGTCCTGCCGGTTCCGCACCCCAGCATTTT. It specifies CASSPAGSAPQHF.

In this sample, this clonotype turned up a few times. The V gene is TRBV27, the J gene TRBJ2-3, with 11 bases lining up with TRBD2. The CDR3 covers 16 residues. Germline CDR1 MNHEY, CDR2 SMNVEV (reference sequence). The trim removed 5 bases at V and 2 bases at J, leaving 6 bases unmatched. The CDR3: CASSPRLAGNTDTQYF. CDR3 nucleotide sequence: TGTGCCAGCAGTCCCAGACTAGCGGGGAACACAGATACGCAGTATTTT.

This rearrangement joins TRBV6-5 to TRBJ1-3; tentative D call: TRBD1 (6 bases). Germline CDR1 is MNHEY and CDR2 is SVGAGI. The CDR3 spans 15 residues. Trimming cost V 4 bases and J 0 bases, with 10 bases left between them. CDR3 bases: TGTGCCAGCAGTTCCAACAGGGCCTCTGGAAACACCATATATTTT. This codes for CASSSNRASGNTIYF.

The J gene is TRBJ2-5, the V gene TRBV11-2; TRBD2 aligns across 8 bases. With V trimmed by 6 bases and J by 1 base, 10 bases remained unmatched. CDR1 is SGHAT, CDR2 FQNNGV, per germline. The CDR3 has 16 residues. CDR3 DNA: TGTGCCAGCAGTCCTCGGGGGGGCGGGTTCCAAGAGACCCAGTACTTC. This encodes CASSPRGGGFQETQYF.

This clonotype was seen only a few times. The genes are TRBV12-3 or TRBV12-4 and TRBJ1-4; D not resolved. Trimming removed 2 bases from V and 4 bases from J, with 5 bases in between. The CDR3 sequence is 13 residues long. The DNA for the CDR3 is TGTGCCAGCAGTTTATTAAGTAATGAAAAACTGTTTTTT. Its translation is CASSLLSNEKLFF.

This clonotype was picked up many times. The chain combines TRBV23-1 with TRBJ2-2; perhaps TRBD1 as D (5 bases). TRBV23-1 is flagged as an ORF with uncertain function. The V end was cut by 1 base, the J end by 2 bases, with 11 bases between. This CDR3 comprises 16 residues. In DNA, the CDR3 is TGCGCCAGCAGTCAATGGGAAGGGGTCAACACCGGGGAGCTGTTTTTT. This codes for CASSQWEGVNTGELFF.

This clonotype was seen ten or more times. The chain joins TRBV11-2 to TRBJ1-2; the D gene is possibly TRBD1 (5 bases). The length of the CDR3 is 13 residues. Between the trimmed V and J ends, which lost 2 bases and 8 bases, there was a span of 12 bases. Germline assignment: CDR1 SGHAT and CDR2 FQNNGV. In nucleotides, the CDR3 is TGTGCCAGCAGCTTAAAGGGACTCCGAGGCTACACCTTC. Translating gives CASSLKGLRGYTF.

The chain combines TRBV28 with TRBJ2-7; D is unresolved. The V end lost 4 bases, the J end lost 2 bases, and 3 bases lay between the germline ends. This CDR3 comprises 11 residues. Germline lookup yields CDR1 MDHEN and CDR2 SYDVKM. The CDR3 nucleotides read TGTGCCAGCAGTTCCCCCTACGAGCAGTACGTC. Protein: CASSSPYEQYV.

The CDR3 DNA follows: TGCAGCCCCCCAAGGGGTCGAGAGGTCGAGCAGTACTTC. Amino acids: CSPPRGREVEQYF. The chain carries TRBV29-1 and TRBJ2-7, with TRBD1 as a possible D gene (5 bases). The germline V and J ends were trimmed by 8 bases and 6 bases, with 20 bases remaining between them. The length of the CDR3 is 13 residues. Germline CDR1 SQVTM, CDR2 ANQGSEA.

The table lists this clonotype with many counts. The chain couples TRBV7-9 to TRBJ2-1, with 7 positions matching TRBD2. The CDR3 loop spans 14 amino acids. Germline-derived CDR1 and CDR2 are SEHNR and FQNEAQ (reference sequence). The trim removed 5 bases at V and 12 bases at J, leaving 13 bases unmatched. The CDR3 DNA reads TGTGCCAGCAGCCCCCACCCCGAGCGGGACGTGCAGTTCTTC. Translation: CASSPHPERDVQFF. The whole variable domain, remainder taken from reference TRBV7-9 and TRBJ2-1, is DTGVSQNPRHKITKRGQNVTFRCDPISEHNRLYWYRQTLGQGPEFLTYFQNEAQLEKSRLLSDRFSAERPKGSFSTLEIQRTEQGDSAMYLCASSPHPERDVQFFGPGTRLTVL.

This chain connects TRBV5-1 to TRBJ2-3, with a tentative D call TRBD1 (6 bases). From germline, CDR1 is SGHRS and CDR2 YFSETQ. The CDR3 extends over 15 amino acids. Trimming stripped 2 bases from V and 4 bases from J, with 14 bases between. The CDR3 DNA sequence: TGCGCCAGCAGCTTAAAACAGGGTTCATCAGATACGCAGTATTTT. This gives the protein CASSLKQGSSDTQYF.

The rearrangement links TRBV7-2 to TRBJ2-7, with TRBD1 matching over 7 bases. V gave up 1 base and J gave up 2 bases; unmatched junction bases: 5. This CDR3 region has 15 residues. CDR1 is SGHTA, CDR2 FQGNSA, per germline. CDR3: CASSLDRGFTYEQYV. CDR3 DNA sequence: TGTGCCAGCAGCTTAGACAGGGGATTTACCTACGAGCAGTACGTC.

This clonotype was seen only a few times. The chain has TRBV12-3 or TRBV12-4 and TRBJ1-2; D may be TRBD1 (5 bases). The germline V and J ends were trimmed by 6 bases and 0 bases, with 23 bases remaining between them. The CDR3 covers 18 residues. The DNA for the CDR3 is TGTGCCAGCAGCCTACGGGGGGGAGATATAGTGACTAACTATGGCTACACCTTC. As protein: CASSLRGGDIVTNYGYTF.

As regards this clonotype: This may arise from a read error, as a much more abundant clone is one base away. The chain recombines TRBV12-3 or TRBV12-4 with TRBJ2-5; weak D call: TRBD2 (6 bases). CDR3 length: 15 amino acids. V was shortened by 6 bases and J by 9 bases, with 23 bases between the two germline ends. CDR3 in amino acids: CASRGPGLGKEAQYF. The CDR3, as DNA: TGTGCCAGCAGGGGCCCGGGACTCGGAAAGGAGGCCCAGTACTTC.

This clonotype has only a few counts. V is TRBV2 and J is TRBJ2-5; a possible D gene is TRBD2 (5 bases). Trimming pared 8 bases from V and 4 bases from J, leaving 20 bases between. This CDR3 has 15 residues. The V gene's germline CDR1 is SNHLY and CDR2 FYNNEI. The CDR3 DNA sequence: TGTGCCAGCGATAGGGATTCGGGGATGGGAGAGACCCAGTACTTC. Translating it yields CASDRDSGMGETQYF. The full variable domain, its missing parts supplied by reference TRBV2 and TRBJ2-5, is EPEVTQTPSHQVTQMGQEVILRCVPISNHLYFYWYRQILGQKVEFLVSFYNNEISEKSEIFDDQFSVERPDGSNFTLKIRSTKLEDSAMYFCASDRDSGMGETQYFGPGTRLLVL.

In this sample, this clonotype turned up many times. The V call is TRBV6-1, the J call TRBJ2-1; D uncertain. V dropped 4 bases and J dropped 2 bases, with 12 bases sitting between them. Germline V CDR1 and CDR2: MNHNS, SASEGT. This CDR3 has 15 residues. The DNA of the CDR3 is TGTGCCAGCAGTGTTGGGGTTTTGGCCTACAATGAGCAGTTCTTC. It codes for CASSVGVLAYNEQFF.

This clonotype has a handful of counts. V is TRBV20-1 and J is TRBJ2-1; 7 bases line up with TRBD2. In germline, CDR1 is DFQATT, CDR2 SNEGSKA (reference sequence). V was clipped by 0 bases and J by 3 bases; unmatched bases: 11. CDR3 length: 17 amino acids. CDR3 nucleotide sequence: TGCAGTGCTAGAGATCAGCGCGGCGGGAGCTTCTACAATGAGCAGTTCTTC. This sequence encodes CSARDQRGGSFYNEQFF.

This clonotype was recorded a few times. CDR3 protein: CSARDGTSPSEEQFF. CDR3 DNA sequence: TGCAGTGCTAGAGATGGGACTAGCCCTTCGGAGGAGCAGTTCTTC. V and J are TRBV20-1 and TRBJ2-1, with 9 nucleotides matching TRBD2. From germline, CDR1 is DFQATT and CDR2 SNEGSKA (reference sequence). The CDR3 loop spans 15 amino acids. V was clipped by 0 bases and J by 10 bases; unmatched bases: 10.

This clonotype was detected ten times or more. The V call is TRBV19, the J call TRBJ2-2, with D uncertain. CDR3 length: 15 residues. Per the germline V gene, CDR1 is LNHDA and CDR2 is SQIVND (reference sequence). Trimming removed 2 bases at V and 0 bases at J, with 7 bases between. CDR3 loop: CASSIRQTNTGELFF. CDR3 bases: TGTGCCAGTAGTATACGTCAGACGAACACCGGGGAGCTGTTTTTT.